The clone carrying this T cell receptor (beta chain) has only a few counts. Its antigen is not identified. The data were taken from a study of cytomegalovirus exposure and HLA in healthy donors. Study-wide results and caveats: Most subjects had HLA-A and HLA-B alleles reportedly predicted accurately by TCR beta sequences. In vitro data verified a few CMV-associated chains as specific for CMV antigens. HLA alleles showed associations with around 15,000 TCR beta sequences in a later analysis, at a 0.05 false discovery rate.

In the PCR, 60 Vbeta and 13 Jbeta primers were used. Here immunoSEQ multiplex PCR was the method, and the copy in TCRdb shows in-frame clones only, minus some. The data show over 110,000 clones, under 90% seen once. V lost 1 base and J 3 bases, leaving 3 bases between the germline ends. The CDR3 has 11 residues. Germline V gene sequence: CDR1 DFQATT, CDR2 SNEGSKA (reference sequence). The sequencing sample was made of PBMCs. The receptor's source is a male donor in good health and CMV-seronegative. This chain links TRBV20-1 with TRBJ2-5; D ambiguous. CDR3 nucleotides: TGCAGTGCTAGAGCGGAAGAGACCCAGTACTTC. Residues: CSARAEETQYF.